The 2 T cell receptor beta chains reported below all come from one sample, sequenced in a study of long-term antiretroviral therapy in people with HIV. Researchers ran immunoSEQ v3.0 at survey level. Data came from immunoSEQ multiplex PCR; TCRdb stores just in-frame clones and leaves some out. Here the sample spans some 29,000 clones, over 90% being singletons. Material: unsorted PBMCs, obtained 6.2 years after starting antiretroviral therapy. The receptors originated from a man aged 35 to 55 with HIV.

This sequence joins TRBV9 and TRBJ2-3; 7 bases agree with TRBD1. Germline V CDR1 and CDR2: SGDLS, YYNGEE. V shed 1 base, J shed 5 bases, and the junction held 7 bases outside the gene matches. The CDR3 runs to 15 residues. As DNA, the CDR3 is TGTGCCAGCAGCGTAACCGAGACAGGGATAGATACGCAGTATTTT. Its translation: CASSVTETGIDTQYF.

The genes are TRBV5-4 and TRBJ2-1; D tentatively fits TRBD1 or TRBD2 (7 bases each). The CDR3 extends over 16 amino acids. The germline V gene encodes CDR1 SGHNT and CDR2 YYREEE (reference sequence). V was clipped by 4 bases and J by 9 bases, with 23 bases between them. The CDR3 protein is CASSRGDSAQGSEQFF. CDR3 nucleotide sequence: TGTGCCAGCAGCCGGGGGGACAGTGCCCAGGGGAGTGAGCAGTTCTTC. Full variable domain (rest looked up from reference TRBV5-4 and TRBJ2-1): ETGVTQSPTHLIKTRGQQVTLRCSSQSGHNTVSWYQQALGQGPQFIFQYYREEENGRGNFPPRFSGLQFPNYSSELNVNALELDDSALYLCASSRGDSAQGSEQFFGPGTRLTVL.